This T cell receptor (beta chain) was sequenced for a study of T-cell memory formation after mild COVID-19. MiXCR, run by TCRdb on the 5' RACE reads, gives a single entry per CDR3 protein. This sample has about 340,000 distinct CDR3 sequences, with around 13% found just once. CDR3 length: 14 residues. CDR1 and CDR2 (germline): MDHEN, SYDVKM. Trimming removed 7 bases at V and 6 bases at J, with 16 bases between. Sequenced input: PBMCs or a T cell subset sorted from them (not recorded which). This receptor was identified in a man younger than 35 who had mild COVID-19 (a few samples of this study predate the infection). Cell type and time point are not known. The chain has TRBV28 and TRBJ2-1; no reliable D call. CDR3 protein: CASIGLPHLNEQFF. The CDR3 DNA reads as TGTGCCAGCATTGGGCTACCTCATCTCAATGAGCAGTTCTTC.